This T cell receptor beta chain derives from a study of CD8 T cells in Susac syndrome. The germline V gene encodes CDR1 SGHRS and CDR2 YFSETQ. The CDR3 covers 16 residues. V dropped 0 bases and J dropped 1 base, with 12 bases sitting between them. Random hexamers served to reverse transcribe about 0.5 to 1 ug RNA. immunoSEQ multiplex PCR amplified TCR beta CDR3 across 54 Vbeta, 13 Jbeta. TCRdb ran MiXCR on the immunoSEQ multiplex PCR reads and lists one entry per CDR3 protein. The data show 170,000 or so distinct CDR3 sequences, with 85% to 95% seen just once and under 0.095% held by the top ten. The J gene is TRBJ2-3, the V gene TRBV5-1; D gene uncertain. This sequence originates from a human donor with multiple sclerosis. The source material was CD4+ T cells from PBMCs. CDR3 bases: TGCGCCAGCAGCTTGGGAAGTCGTCCAGGCACAGATACGCAGTATTTT. It codes for CASSLGSRPGTDTQYF. The full variable domain, rest sourced from reference TRBV5-1 and TRBJ2-3, is KAGVTQTPRYLIKTRGQQVTLSCSPISGHRSVSWYQQTPGQGLQFLFEYFSETQRNKGNFPGRFSGRQFSNSRSEMNVSTLELGDSALYLCASSLGSRPGTDTQYFGPGTRLTVL.